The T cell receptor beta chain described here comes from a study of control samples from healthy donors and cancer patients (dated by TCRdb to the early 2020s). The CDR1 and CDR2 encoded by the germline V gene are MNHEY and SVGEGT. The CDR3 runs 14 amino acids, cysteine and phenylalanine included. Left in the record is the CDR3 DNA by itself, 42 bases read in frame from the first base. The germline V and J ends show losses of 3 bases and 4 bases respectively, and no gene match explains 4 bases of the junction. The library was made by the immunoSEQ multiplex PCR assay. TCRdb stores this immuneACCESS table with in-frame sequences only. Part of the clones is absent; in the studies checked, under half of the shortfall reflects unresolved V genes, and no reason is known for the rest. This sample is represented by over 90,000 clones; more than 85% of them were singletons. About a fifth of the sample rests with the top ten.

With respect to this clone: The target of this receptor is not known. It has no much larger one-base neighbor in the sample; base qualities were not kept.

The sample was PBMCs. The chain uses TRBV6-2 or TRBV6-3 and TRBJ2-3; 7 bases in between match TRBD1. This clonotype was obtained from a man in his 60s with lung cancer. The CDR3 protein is CASSYRQGADTQYF. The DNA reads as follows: TGTGCCAGCAGTTATCGGCAGGGGGCAGATACGCAGTATTTT.